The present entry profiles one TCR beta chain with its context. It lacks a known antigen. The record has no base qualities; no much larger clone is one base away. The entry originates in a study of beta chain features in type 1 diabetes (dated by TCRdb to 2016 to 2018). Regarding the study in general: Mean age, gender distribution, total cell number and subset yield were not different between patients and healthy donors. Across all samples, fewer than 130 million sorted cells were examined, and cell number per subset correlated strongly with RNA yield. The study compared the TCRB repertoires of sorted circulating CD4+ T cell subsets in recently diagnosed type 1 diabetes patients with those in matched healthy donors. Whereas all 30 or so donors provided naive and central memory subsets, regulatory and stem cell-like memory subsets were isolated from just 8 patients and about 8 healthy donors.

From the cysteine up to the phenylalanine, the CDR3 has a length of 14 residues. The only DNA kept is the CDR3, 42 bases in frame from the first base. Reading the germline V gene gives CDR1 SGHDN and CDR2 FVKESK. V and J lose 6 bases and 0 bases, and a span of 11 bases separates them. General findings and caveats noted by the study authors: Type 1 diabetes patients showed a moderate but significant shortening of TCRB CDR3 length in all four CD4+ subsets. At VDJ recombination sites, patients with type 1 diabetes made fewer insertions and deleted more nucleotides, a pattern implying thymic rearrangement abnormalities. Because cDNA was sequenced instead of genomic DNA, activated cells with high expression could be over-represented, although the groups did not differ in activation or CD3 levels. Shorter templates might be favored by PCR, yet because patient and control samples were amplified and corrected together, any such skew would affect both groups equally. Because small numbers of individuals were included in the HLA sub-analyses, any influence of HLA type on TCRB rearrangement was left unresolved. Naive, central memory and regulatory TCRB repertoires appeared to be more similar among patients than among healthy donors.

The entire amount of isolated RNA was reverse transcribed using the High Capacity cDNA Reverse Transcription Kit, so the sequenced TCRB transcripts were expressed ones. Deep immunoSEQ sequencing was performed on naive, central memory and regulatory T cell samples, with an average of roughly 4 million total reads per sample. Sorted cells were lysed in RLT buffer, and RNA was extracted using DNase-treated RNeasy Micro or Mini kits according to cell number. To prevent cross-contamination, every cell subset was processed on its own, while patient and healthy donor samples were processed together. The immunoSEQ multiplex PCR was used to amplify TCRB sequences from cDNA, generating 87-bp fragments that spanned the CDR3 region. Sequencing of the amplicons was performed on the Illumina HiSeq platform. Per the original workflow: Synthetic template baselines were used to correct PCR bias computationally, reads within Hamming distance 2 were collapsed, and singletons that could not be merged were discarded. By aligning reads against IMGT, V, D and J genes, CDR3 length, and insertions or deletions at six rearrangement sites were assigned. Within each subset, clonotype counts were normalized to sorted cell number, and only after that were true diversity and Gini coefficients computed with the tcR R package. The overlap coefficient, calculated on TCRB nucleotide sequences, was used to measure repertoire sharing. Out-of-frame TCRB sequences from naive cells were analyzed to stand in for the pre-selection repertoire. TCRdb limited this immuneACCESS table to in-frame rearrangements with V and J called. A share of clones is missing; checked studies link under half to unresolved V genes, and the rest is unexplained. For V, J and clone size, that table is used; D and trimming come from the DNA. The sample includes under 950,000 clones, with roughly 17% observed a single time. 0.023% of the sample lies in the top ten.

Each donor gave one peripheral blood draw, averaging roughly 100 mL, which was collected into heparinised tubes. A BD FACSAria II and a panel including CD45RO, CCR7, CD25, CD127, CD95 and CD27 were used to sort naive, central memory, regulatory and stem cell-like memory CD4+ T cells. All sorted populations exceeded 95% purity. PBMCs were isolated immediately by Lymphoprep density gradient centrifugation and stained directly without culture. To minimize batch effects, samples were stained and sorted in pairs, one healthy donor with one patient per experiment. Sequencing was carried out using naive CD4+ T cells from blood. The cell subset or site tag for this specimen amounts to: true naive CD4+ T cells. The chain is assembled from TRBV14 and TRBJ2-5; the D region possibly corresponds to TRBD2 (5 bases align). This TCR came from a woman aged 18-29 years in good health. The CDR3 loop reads CASSKQRYQETQYF. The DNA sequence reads TGTGCCAGCAGTAAACAGCGGTACCAAGAGACCCAGTACTTC.